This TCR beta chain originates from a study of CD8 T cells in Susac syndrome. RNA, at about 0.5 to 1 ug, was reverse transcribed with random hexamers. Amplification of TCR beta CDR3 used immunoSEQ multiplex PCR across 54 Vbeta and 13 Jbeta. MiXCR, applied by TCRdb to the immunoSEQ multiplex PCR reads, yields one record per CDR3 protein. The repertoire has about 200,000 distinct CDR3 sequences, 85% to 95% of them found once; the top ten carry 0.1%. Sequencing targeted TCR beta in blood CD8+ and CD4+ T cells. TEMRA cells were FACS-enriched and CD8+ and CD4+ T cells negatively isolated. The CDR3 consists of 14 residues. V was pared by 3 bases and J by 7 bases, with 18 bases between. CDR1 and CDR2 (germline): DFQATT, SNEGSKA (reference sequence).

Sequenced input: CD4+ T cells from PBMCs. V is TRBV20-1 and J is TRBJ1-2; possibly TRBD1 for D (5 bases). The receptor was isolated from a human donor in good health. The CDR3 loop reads CSARAVRESGGYTF. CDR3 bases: TGCAGTGCTAGGGCCGTCAGGGAAAGTGGTGGCTACACCTTC.